The clone carrying this TCR beta chain showed up just a few times. The authors' processing: Estimation of nucleated cell counts relied on the amplification of reference gene primers. The method was immunoSEQ multiplex PCR; TCRdb's version includes in-frame clones alone and lacks a portion of them. Clone size and the V and J calls come from that table; the DNA yielded D and trimming. The sample carries approximately 200,000 clones, roughly 80% recorded once. The data belong to a study of blood T cell repertoires in COVID-19. Study-wide context: Material from acute and convalescent COVID-19 was sourced from the United States, Italy and Spain.

Per germline, CDR1 LNHDA and CDR2 SQIVND (reference sequence). V lost 3 bases and J lost 5, with 13 bases in between. The CDR3 runs 14 residues. The participants were between about 18 and 89 years old and came from under 25 US areas. Participant-given clinical history determined each cohort assignment. The sequencing input was PBMCs or T cells enriched from blood (not recorded which). V and J are TRBV19 and TRBJ2-5; D not certain. The clonotype comes from a man between 40 and 49 years old who had recovered from COVID-19. CDR3 in DNA: TGTGCCAGTAGTATCGGGTTGGCCATGGAGACCCAGTACTTC. Encoded protein: CASSIGLAMETQYF.